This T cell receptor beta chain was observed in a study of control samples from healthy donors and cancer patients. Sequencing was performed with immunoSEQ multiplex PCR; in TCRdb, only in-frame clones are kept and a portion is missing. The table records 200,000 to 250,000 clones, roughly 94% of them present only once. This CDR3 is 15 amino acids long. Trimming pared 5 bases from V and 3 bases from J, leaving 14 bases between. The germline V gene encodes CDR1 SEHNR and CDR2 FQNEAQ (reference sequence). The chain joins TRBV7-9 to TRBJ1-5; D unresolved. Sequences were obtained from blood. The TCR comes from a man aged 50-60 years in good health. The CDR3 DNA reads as TGTGCCAGCAGCCCCACGGCAGGTGACAATCAGCCCCAGCATTTT. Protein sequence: CASSPTAGDNQPQHF.